This section outlines one TCR beta chain sequence together with its context. TCRdb itself ran the RT-PCR reads through MiXCR, one entry per CDR3 protein. Found here are more than 250,000 distinct CDR3 sequences, around a fifth of them singletons; the top ten hold around 9.6%. The CDR3 loop spans 13 amino acids. Trimming took 3 bases from V and 7 from J, leaving 10 bases between them. This sample is part of a study of response to subunit inactivated influenza vaccine. The clonotype was recovered from a man aged 50 to 69 who received an inactivated influenza vaccine. The specimen comprised PBMCs from blood, sampled 21 months after vaccination. The V and J genes are TRBV12-3 or TRBV12-4 and TRBJ2-1; weak D call: TRBD2 (6 bases). The CDR3 reads CASSFTSWNEQFF. CDR3 coding DNA: TGTGCCAGCAGTTTTACTAGCTGGAATGAGCAGTTCTTC.